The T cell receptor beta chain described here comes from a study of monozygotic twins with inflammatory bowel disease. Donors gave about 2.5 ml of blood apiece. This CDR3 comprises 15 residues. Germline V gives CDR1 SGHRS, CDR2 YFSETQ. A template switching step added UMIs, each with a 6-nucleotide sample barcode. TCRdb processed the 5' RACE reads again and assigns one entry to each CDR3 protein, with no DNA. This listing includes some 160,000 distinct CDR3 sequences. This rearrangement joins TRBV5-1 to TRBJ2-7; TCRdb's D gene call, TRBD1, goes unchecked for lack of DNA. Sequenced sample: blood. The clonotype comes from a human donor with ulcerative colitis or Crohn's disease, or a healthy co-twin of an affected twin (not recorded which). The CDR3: CASSLAGNRAHEQYF.